This entry lists 9 T cell receptor beta chains sequenced from one sample in a study of blood T cell repertoires in COVID-19. TCRdb keeps only in-frame clones here, not all; method: immunoSEQ multiplex PCR. The data contain 45,000 to 65,000 clones, 81% of them singletons. The sample was peripheral blood. All receptors derive from a woman aged 55-69 years with acute or convalescent COVID-19.

This sequence joins TRBV12-3 or TRBV12-4 and TRBJ1-1; no clear D gene. Trimming pared 6 bases from V and 6 bases from J, leaving 11 bases between. The CDR3 covers 12 residues. The CDR3 is CASSGGLPEAFF. The DNA for the CDR3 is TGTGCCAGCAGCGGCGGTTTGCCTGAAGCTTTCTTT.

The chain carries TRBV24-1 and TRBJ1-2; 9 bases are a match to TRBD1. Germline lookup yields CDR1 KGHDR and CDR2 SFDVKD. The CDR3 has 15 amino acids. The trim removed 2 bases at V and 5 bases at J, leaving 5 bases unmatched. As DNA, the CDR3 is TGTGCCACCAGTGATTCACGGACAGGGGCTTATGGCTACACCTTC. Translated: CATSDSRTGAYGYTF.

This clone was found a few times. This sequence joins TRBV14 and TRBJ2-1; D possibly corresponds to TRBD2 (7 bases). The germline V and J ends were trimmed by 1 base and 3 bases, with 19 bases remaining between them. This CDR3 comprises 18 residues. The germline V gene has CDR1 SGHDN and CDR2 FVKESK. The CDR3 is CASSQVVGRGGNYNEQFF. In DNA, the CDR3 is TGTGCCAGCAGCCAAGTAGTAGGTCGCGGGGGCAACTACAATGAGCAGTTCTTC. The full variable domain, in which reference TRBV14 and TRBJ2-1 provide the parts outside the CDR3, is EAGVTQFPSHSVIEKGQTVTLRCDPISGHDNLYWYRRVMGKEIKFLLHFVKESKQDESGMPNNRFLAERTGGTYSTLKVQPAELEDSGVYFCASSQVVGRGGNYNEQFFGPGTRLTVL.

The CDR3 DNA reads as TGTGCCAGCCAACCATTCCTAGCGGGGAGTAGCACAGATACGCAGTATTTT. Translated: CASQPFLAGSSTDTQYF. The chain is built from TRBV18 and TRBJ2-3, with 9 bases aligning to TRBD2. The J segment lost 0 bases and the V segment lost 8 bases, leaving 12 bases of the junction unmatched. The germline CDR1 and CDR2 sequences are KGHSH and LQKENI. The CDR3 runs to 17 residues.

This clone was recorded once. The chain recombines TRBV11-2 with TRBJ2-7, with 12 bases lining up with TRBD2. Germline CDR1 reads SGHAT; CDR2 reads FQNNGV. The CDR3 totals 15 residues. The junction had 6 bases not matched to a gene; V was cut back by 5 bases and J by 4 bases. Here the CDR3 reads CASSPQLAGGYEQYF. CDR3 DNA: TGTGCCAGCAGCCCCCAACTAGCGGGAGGATACGAGCAGTACTTC.

The rearrangement uses TRBV5-1 and TRBJ1-1; tentative D call: TRBD1 (6 bases). Trimming stripped 5 bases from V and 4 bases from J, with 12 bases between. Germline V lookup: CDR1 SGHRS, CDR2 YFSETQ. There are 13 residues in the CDR3. CDR3 in DNA: TGCGCCAGCAGTTCTGGACAGACCACTGAAGCTTTCTTT. The encoded protein is CASSSGQTTEAFF. Variable domain in full (rest from reference TRBV5-1 and TRBJ1-1): KAGVTQTPRYLIKTRGQQVTLSCSPISGHRSVSWYQQTPGQGLQFLFEYFSETQRNKGNFPGRFSGRQFSNSRSEMNVSTLELGDSALYLCASSSGQTTEAFFGQGTRLTVV.

CDR3 amino acids: CASSYPAGAVDEQYF. The CDR3 bases are TGTGCCAGCAGTTACCCGGCAGGGGCTGTGGACGAGCAGTACTTC. The V call is TRBV6-2 or TRBV6-3, the J call TRBJ2-7; D is possibly TRBD1 (6 bases). Germline CDR1 and CDR2: MNHEY and SVGEGT. The CDR3 length is 15 residues. The V gene lost 2 bases and the J gene lost 5 bases, with 16 bases spanning the gap.

The chain employs TRBV12-3 or TRBV12-4 and TRBJ2-1; TRBD2 might be the D (6 bases). V lost 6 bases to trimming and J lost 2 bases, with 8 bases between them. The CDR3 covers 13 residues. As DNA, the CDR3 is TGTGCCAGCAGCCCGGGGGCCTACAATGAGCAGTTCTTC. It is translated as CASSPGAYNEQFF.

Concerning this clone: Other DNA variants within this sample encode the same CDR3. This rearrangement joins TRBV18 to TRBJ1-5; 8 bases fit TRBD1. The V gene's germline CDR1 is KGHSH and CDR2 LQKENI. The CDR3 sequence is 15 residues long. V lost 6 bases, J lost 4 bases, and 8 bases stayed unmatched. The CDR3 loop reads CASSPGQGRNQPQHF. The CDR3 DNA reads as TGTGCCAGCTCTCCCGGACAGGGTAGGAATCAGCCCCAGCATTTT.